The clone carrying this T cell receptor beta chain was recorded a few times. The antigen remains unidentified. Previously described methods with listed TCR primers produced the bulk TCR libraries. TCRdb redid the calling of the PCR reads with MiXCR, one entry per CDR3 protein. The sample has hundreds of thousands of distinct CDR3 sequences, just under 20% seen once. Sorting defined naive CD8 T cells as CD8+CD4-CCR7+CD45RA+. The sample originates from a study of molecular identifiers for immune sequencing clone quantification. The study's findings and limits: Spiked Jurkat TCR RNA from one cell was reportedly detectable among about 910,000 naive cells. Naive cells had under 1% of molecules in clones above 20 RNA copies, effectors over 99%.

This CDR3 is built from 14 residues. Germline V gives CDR1 MNHEY, CDR2 SVGAGI. Trimming took 0 bases from V and 6 from J, leaving 11 bases between them. This receptor was identified in a human donor in good health. Some libraries in this study had Jurkat cell RNA spiked in. The V call is TRBV6-5, the J call TRBJ1-2; maybe TRBD1 (6 bases). The specimen sequenced was naive CD8+ T cells from blood, with Jurkat cell RNA spiked in. As to subset: FACS-sorted CD8+CD4-CCR7+CD45RA+ naive T cells. This CDR3 is CASSYSGQRDGYTF. The CDR3 nucleotides are TGTGCCAGCAGTTACTCCGGACAGAGGGATGGCTACACCTTC.